The next 8 T cell receptor beta chains were all read from a single sample in a study of cytomegalovirus exposure and HLA in healthy donors. The PCR was carried out with 60 Vbeta primers and 13 Jbeta primers. The method was immunoSEQ multiplex PCR; TCRdb's version includes in-frame clones alone and lacks a portion of them. Of approximately 260,000 clones in the sample, 92% were seen once. The source material was PBMCs. These receptors all stem from a girl aged 2-10 years in good health and CMV-seronegative.

This rearrangement joins TRBV5-1 to TRBJ2-6; TRBD1 is a possible D gene (6 bases). CDR1 and CDR2 from the germline V gene are SGHRS and YFSETQ. There are 14 residues in the CDR3. Trimming removed 4 bases at V and 4 bases at J, with 9 bases between. CDR3 DNA: TGCGCCAGCAGCGCCGGACAGGGGGCCAACGTCCTGACTTTC. Amino acids: CASSAGQGANVLTF.

The rearrangement links TRBV7-8 to TRBJ2-4; TRBD2 agrees at 10 bases. CDR3 size: 19 residues. Germline trimming cut 2 bases from V and 0 bases from J; bases unmatched to any gene: 10. Germline V gene data show CDR1 as SGHVS and CDR2 as FQNEAQ. The CDR3 is CASSLPPTTSGLAKNIQYF. CDR3 DNA sequence: TGTGCCAGCAGCTTACCCCCAACGACTAGCGGGTTAGCCAAAAACATTCAGTACTTC.

This clone was counted a few times. The V and J genes are TRBV19 and TRBJ2-3; tentatively, D is TRBD2 (6 bases). Deletions cut 2 bases from V and 1 base from J, with 13 bases between. CDR3 length: 16 residues. Looked up from germline, CDR1 is LNHDA and CDR2 is SQIVND (reference sequence). The CDR3 protein is CASSISPTGGTDTQYF. CDR3 nucleotides: TGTGCCAGTAGTATAAGTCCCACGGGAGGCACAGATACGCAGTATTTT.

This clone occurred once. CDR3 protein: CSTPGPGSGYTF. CDR3 sequence (DNA): TGCAGCACCCCCGGTCCGGGGTCGGGCTACACCTTC. The chain has TRBV29-1 and TRBJ1-2; no clear D. This CDR3 has 12 amino acids. The ends were cut back, 8 bases at V and 8 bases at J, with 18 bases in the middle. CDR1 is SQVTM and CDR2 is ANQGSEA in the germline V gene.

The genes are TRBV27 and TRBJ1-5, with D unclear. Germline V lookup: CDR1 MNHEY, CDR2 SMNVEV (reference sequence). CDR3 size: 14 residues. The V and J ends lost 2 bases and 3 bases respectively, with 8 bases between them. Here the CDR3 reads CASSLSSTNQPQHF. CDR3 DNA: TGTGCCAGCAGTTTAAGTAGTACCAATCAGCCCCAGCATTTT.

The rearrangement uses TRBV6-5 and TRBJ2-1, with D perhaps TRBD2 (7 bases). CDR3 length: 16 amino acids. Trimming left V 2 bases short and J 4 bases short, with 15 bases between. CDR1 MNHEY and CDR2 SVGAGI come from the germline V gene. CDR3 nucleotides: TGTGCCAGCAGTTACGGGGGGGGGCGGACTTACAATGAGCAGTTCTTC. It translates to CASSYGGGRTYNEQFF.

This chain uses TRBV4-2 with TRBJ2-1, with D possibly being TRBD1 (6 bases). V was shortened by 4 bases and J by 7 bases, with 11 bases between the two germline ends. The CDR3 runs to 13 residues. Germline V lookup: CDR1 LGHNA, CDR2 YNFKEQ. The CDR3: CASSRWQGNEQFF. CDR3 in DNA: TGTGCCAGCAGCCGATGGCAGGGGAATGAGCAGTTCTTC.

The rearrangement uses TRBV5-1 and TRBJ2-3; D is perhaps TRBD2 (5 bases). V was cut by 3 bases and J by 2 bases, with 7 bases left in between. CDR1 SGHRS and CDR2 YFSETQ come from the germline V gene. The CDR3 covers 13 residues. In DNA form, the CDR3 reads TGCGCCAGCAGCTCGGGAACCACAGATACGCAGTATTTT. It is translated as CASSSGTTDTQYF.